A single sample gave rise to the 25 T cell receptor beta chains below, sequenced in a study of blood T cell repertoires in COVID-19. The protocol was immunoSEQ multiplex PCR, while the TCRdb copy is restricted to in-frame clones and leaves out a portion. The sample consists of a few hundred thousand clones, approximately 80% of them appearing once. The sample taken for sequencing was peripheral blood. These receptors originate from a man at least 80 years old with acute or convalescent COVID-19.

The rearrangement joins TRBV5-8 to TRBJ1-5; 7 bases map to TRBD1. V gave up 0 bases and J gave up 2 bases; unmatched junction bases: 5. The CDR3 covers 16 residues. Looked up from germline, CDR1 is SGHTS and CDR2 is YDEGEE. CDR3 DNA sequence: TGTGCCAGCAGCTTGGGCAGGGGGGTGCGCAATCAGCCCCAGCATTTT. It translates to CASSLGRGVRNQPQHF.

The CDR3 sequence: CASSLGGGIYYNEQFF. In DNA form, the CDR3 reads TGTGCCAGCAGCTTGGGAGGGGGCATTTACTACAATGAGCAGTTCTTC. The chain joins TRBV5-4 to TRBJ2-1; 7 nucleotides line up with TRBD1. V lost 0 bases to trimming and J lost 3 bases; unmatched junction nucleotides: 6. The CDR3 covers 16 residues. The germline V gene encodes CDR1 SGHNT and CDR2 YYREEE (reference sequence).

The CDR3 DNA follows: TGTGCCAGCACCCAGGGAGGCGGCGGGAGGCAGTTCTTC. This gives the protein CASTQGGGGRQFF. The chain employs TRBV6-5 and TRBJ2-1; 7 nucleotides line up with TRBD2. Germline values: CDR1 MNHEY, CDR2 SVGAGI. The CDR3 is 13 amino acids. J lost 12 bases, V lost 7 bases, and 12 bases had no gene match.

The rearrangement joins TRBV19 to TRBJ2-7; D is possibly TRBD1 (6 bases). Germline CDR1 is LNHDA and CDR2 is SQIVND (reference sequence). The CDR3 sequence is 17 residues long. The V end was cut by 6 bases, the J end by 0 bases, with 21 bases between. CDR3 loop: CASSPRGRGQYSYEQYF. The CDR3 DNA reads as TGTGCCAGTAGCCCAAGGGGTAGGGGACAATACTCCTACGAGCAGTACTTC.

In the case of this clone: The same CDR3 is also encoded by other DNA sequences in this sample. The chain carries TRBV18 and TRBJ1-5; 8 positions match TRBD1. Germline trimming cut 5 bases from V and 1 base from J; bases unmatched to any gene: 4. The CDR3 runs to 15 residues. Looked up from germline, CDR1 is KGHSH and CDR2 is LQKENI. CDR3 DNA: TGTGCCAGCTCATCCCAGGGGGCGAGCAATCAGCCCCAGCATTTT. Its translation: CASSSQGASNQPQHF.

The chain recombines TRBV6-5 with TRBJ1-4; maybe TRBD1 (5 bases). This CDR3 contains 13 residues. V was trimmed by 7 bases and J by 8 bases, leaving 14 bases between them. Germline V gene sequence: CDR1 MNHEY, CDR2 SVGAGI. The CDR3 coding sequence is TGTGCCAGCAAGTTCAGGGTCCGGGAAAAACTGTTTTTT. Translated, it gives CASKFRVREKLFF.

The V and J genes are TRBV7-9 and TRBJ2-3; 8 bases fit TRBD2. Germline V gives CDR1 SEHNR, CDR2 FQNEAQ (reference sequence). V shed 4 bases and J 5 bases; nucleotides not matched to a gene: 8. This CDR3 has 15 residues. As DNA, the CDR3 is TGTGCCAGCAGCTCCTACCAGCGGGGGAGAGATACGCAGTATTTT. Its protein product is CASSSYQRGRDTQYF.

There are a few counts of this clone. V is TRBV7-9 and J is TRBJ1-5, with D perhaps TRBD1 (5 bases). Germline CDR1 reads SEHNR; CDR2 reads FQNEAQ (reference sequence). There are 17 residues in the CDR3. V was cut by 0 bases and J by 0 bases, with 12 bases left in between. For the CDR3, the DNA is TGTGCCAGCAGCTTAGCGAGTGGGGGGGTTAGCAATCAGCCCCAGCATTTT. As protein: CASSLASGGVSNQPQHF.

Of note for this clone: This sample also contains other DNA sequences that code for the same CDR3. The chain has TRBV6-5 and TRBJ1-2, with 12 bases aligning to TRBD1. The V gene's germline CDR1 is MNHEY and CDR2 SVGAGI. The CDR3 is 16 amino acids. The V and J ends lost 0 bases and 8 bases, in that order; junction bases with no gene match: 7. CDR3 nucleotides: TGTGCCAGCAGTTACTCGAGTCGTGGGACAGGGGGCGGCTACACCTTC. As protein: CASSYSSRGTGGGYTF.

The CDR3 nucleotides read TGTGCCACCAGTGGTACCGGGACCGGGACTGCCAATCAGCCCCAGCATTTT. Encoded protein: CATSGTGTGTANQPQHF. The chain employs TRBV24-1 and TRBJ1-5; maybe TRBD1 (5 bases). The CDR3 extends over 17 amino acids. V was clipped by 5 bases and J by 3 bases, with 19 bases between them. Germline values: CDR1 KGHDR, CDR2 SFDVKD.

The gene calls are TRBV5-4 and TRBJ2-3; D perhaps matches TRBD2 (5 bases). The CDR3 is 15 amino acids. Germline CDR1 reads SGHNT; CDR2 reads YYREEE (reference sequence). The germline V and J ends were trimmed by 4 bases and 3 bases, with 15 bases remaining between them. The CDR3 region has the DNA TGTGCCAGCAGCCGCACCTCTAGCCGTACAGATACGCAGTATTTT. This gives the protein CASSRTSSRTDTQYF.

The rearrangement links TRBV12-3 or TRBV12-4 to TRBJ2-3; no definite D call. CDR3 length: 12 amino acids. The germline V and J ends were trimmed by 6 bases and 6 bases, with 10 bases remaining between them. In DNA form, the CDR3 reads TGTGCCAGCAGCCGACTTGGGGATACGCAGTATTTT. It codes for CASSRLGDTQYF.

This sequence joins TRBV12-5 and TRBJ1-5; D call uncertain. This CDR3 has 15 residues. Germline V gene sequence: CDR1 LGHNT, CDR2 FRNRAP. The CDR3 is CTRRNTETNNQPQHF. CDR3 bases: TGTACCCGACGGAACACAGAAACGAATAATCAGCCCCAGCATTTT.

V gene TRBV3-1 (or the pseudogene TRBV3-2) combines with J gene TRBJ2-4; D is unresolved. The CDR3 consists of 17 residues. CDR1 and CDR2 (germline): LGHDT, YNNKEL (reference sequence). Trimming pared 1 base from V and 0 bases from J, leaving 13 bases between. The CDR3: CASSQVYYALAKNIQYF. DNA of the CDR3: TGTGCCAGCAGCCAAGTTTACTACGCTCTAGCCAAAAACATTCAGTACTTC.

The chain is built from TRBV5-1 and TRBJ2-5; D may be TRBD1 (6 bases). Germline-derived CDR1 and CDR2 are SGHRS and YFSETQ. The CDR3 sequence is 15 residues long. V was cut by 5 bases and J by 2 bases, with 16 bases left in between. CDR3 nucleotides: TGCGCCAGCAGACGTTGGACAGACCAACAAGAGACCCAGTACTTC. Its translation: CASRRWTDQQETQYF.

The rearrangement joins TRBV5-1 to TRBJ1-4, with no clear D. The germline V gene has CDR1 SGHRS and CDR2 YFSETQ. V was trimmed by 7 bases and J by 3 bases, leaving 13 bases between them. This CDR3 is 14 amino acids long. CDR3 amino acids: CASGPGSSNEKLFF. CDR3 DNA sequence: TGCGCCAGCGGACCCGGGAGTTCTAATGAAAAACTGTTTTTT.

The rearrangement uses TRBV7-9 and TRBJ2-2; 7 bases are shared with TRBD1. J lost 0 bases, V lost 5 bases, and 12 bases had no gene match. Germline V gene lookup returns CDR1 SEHNR and CDR2 FQNEAQ (reference sequence). The CDR3 covers 18 residues. CDR3 sequence: CASSRDHTGTANTGELFF. The CDR3 DNA follows: TGTGCCAGCAGCAGAGACCACACCGGGACAGCGAACACCGGGGAGCTGTTTTTT.

This clone was seen a few times. The chain couples TRBV9 to TRBJ2-7, with D possibly TRBD1 on 5 matching bases. Germline CDR1 is SGDLS and CDR2 is YYNGEE. V dropped 0 bases and J dropped 2 bases, with 12 bases sitting between them. The CDR3 contains 15 residues. CDR3 DNA sequence: TGTGCCAGCAGCGTAGCAGGGTCAGACCCCTACGAGCAGTACTTC. This translates into CASSVAGSDPYEQYF.

The chain couples TRBV7-2 to TRBJ1-2; no clear D gene. V lost 1 base, J lost 7 bases, and 19 bases lay in between. The CDR3 length is 16 residues. The germline V gene has CDR1 SGHTA and CDR2 FQGNSA. Here the CDR3 DNA reads TGTGCCAGCAGCTTAGGATTGAGTGTAGGGAGAGGTGGCTACACCTTC. Amino acids: CASSLGLSVGRGGYTF.

The chain employs TRBV28 and TRBJ1-4; no firm D call. The V end was cut by 5 bases, the J end by 0 bases, with 10 bases between. The germline gives CDR1 MDHEN, CDR2 SYDVKM. This CDR3 region has 15 residues. CDR3 sequence: CASSPPPATNEKLFF. CDR3 bases: TGTGCCAGCAGTCCGCCACCAGCAACTAATGAAAAACTGTTTTTT.

The rearrangement uses TRBV9 and TRBJ1-6; no firm D call. The CDR3 totals 17 residues. Looked up from germline, CDR1 is SGDLS and CDR2 is YYNGEE. The V gene lost 4 bases and the J gene lost 5 bases, with 19 bases spanning the gap. DNA for the CDR3: TGTGCCAGCAGCCTCACGGTCGAGGGTCGACATAATTCACCCCTCCACTTT. It encodes CASSLTVEGRHNSPLHF.

The rearrangement joins TRBV7-8 to TRBJ1-2, with TRBD1 identical over 7 bases. With 4 bases clipped from V and 7 bases from J, the junction kept 12 bases outside the gene matches. Germline CDR1 and CDR2: SGHVS and FQNEAQ. The CDR3 extends over 15 amino acids. CDR3 sequence: CASSSRQGAQGGYTF. The CDR3 DNA follows: TGTGCCAGCAGCTCGAGACAGGGTGCGCAGGGTGGCTACACCTTC.

The rearrangement uses TRBV5-1 and TRBJ2-3, with 8 bases that match TRBD2. The CDR3 runs to 18 residues. Germline V gives CDR1 SGHRS, CDR2 YFSETQ. The trim removed 3 bases at V and 5 bases at J, leaving 17 bases unmatched. The CDR3 nucleotides are TGCGCCAGCAGCTCCTACTGGCGGCGAGCGGGGGCCGAAGATACGCAGTATTTT. Translation gives CASSSYWRRAGAEDTQYF.

The J gene is TRBJ1-2, the V gene TRBV29-1; D gene uncertain. The ends were cut back, 6 bases at V and 7 bases at J, with 15 bases in the middle. Germline values: CDR1 SQVTM, CDR2 ANQGSEA. The CDR3 length is 12 residues. In DNA form, the CDR3 reads TGCAGCGTGGGCGCCTATCGGGTTGGCTACACCTTC. Encoded protein: CSVGAYRVGYTF.

In DNA form, the CDR3 reads TGTGCCAGCAGCCCACAGGGTATTTTTACACCCCTCCACTTT. This sequence encodes CASSPQGIFTPLHF. The V gene is TRBV7-9, the J gene TRBJ1-6, with a possible D match to TRBD1 (6 bases). V was pared by 5 bases and J by 11 bases, with 16 bases between. The CDR3 extends over 14 amino acids. Germline V lookup: CDR1 SEHNR, CDR2 FQNEAQ (reference sequence). The variable domain in full, completed from reference TRBV7-9 and TRBJ1-6, reads DTGVSQNPRHKITKRGQNVTFRCDPISEHNRLYWYRQTLGQGPEFLTYFQNEAQLEKSRLLSDRFSAERPKGSFSTLEIQRTEQGDSAMYLCASSPQGIFTPLHFGNGTRLTVT.